The sample holds one count of the clone carrying this T cell receptor (beta chain). Its specificity is unknown. The source of the sample is a study of OX40 agonist ivuxolimab in advanced cancers. Findings and limits, study-wide: CD8+ T cells averaged more expanded clones than CD4+.

Libraries were prepared by immunoSEQ multiplex PCR; TCRdb keeps only in-frame clonotypes and omits some of them. The sample carries 20,000 to 30,000 clones, roughly 90% recorded once. The CDR3 runs 14 residues. CDR1 MNHEY and CDR2 SVGAGI come from the germline V gene. Trimming removed 2 bases from V and 13 bases from J; junction bases left unmatched: 10. The TCR was taken from an adult with an advanced solid tumor such as melanoma, head and neck, liver or kidney cancer. The starting material was CD4+ or CD8+ T cells sorted from blood, obtained in a trial of the OX40 agonist ivuxolimab. The chain employs TRBV6-5 and TRBJ2-2, with 7 nucleotides matching TRBD2. The CDR3 reads CASSYEGLDTVLFF. As DNA, the CDR3 is TGTGCCAGCAGTTACGAAGGACTAGATACCGTGCTGTTTTTT.